A single sample gave rise to the 24 T cell receptor beta chains below, sequenced in a study of OX40 agonist ivuxolimab in advanced cancers. Only in-frame clones appear in the TCRdb table, and some are missing; sequencing was by immunoSEQ multiplex PCR. Among some 77,000 clones listed, 87% were seen once. The sample here was CD4+ or CD8+ T cells sorted from blood, taken in a trial of the OX40 agonist ivuxolimab. The receptors derive from an adult with an advanced solid tumor such as melanoma, head and neck, liver or kidney cancer.

The genes are TRBV6-6 and TRBJ2-1; D might be TRBD2 (7 bases). Germline lookup yields CDR1 MNHNY and CDR2 SVGAGI (reference sequence). The CDR3 is 14 amino acids. The V end was cut by 5 bases, the J end by 7 bases, with 15 bases between. The CDR3 loop is CASSRGGPTNEQFF. CDR3 nucleotides: TGTGCCAGCAGTAGGGGGGGGCCTACAAATGAGCAGTTCTTC.

The rearrangement joins TRBV7-9 to TRBJ1-4; D not certain. Germline V CDR1 and CDR2: SEHNR, FQNEAQ (reference sequence). Between the trimmed V and J ends, which lost 1 base and 0 bases, there was a span of 9 bases. This CDR3 has 16 residues. CDR3 in amino acids: CASSLGSQATNEKLFF. For the CDR3, the DNA is TGTGCCAGCAGCTTAGGGTCGCAGGCAACTAATGAAAAACTGTTTTTT.

This clone has just one count. The V call is TRBV30, the J call TRBJ2-6; 8 bases line up with TRBD1. The germline V gene has CDR1 GTSNPN and CDR2 SVGIG (reference sequence). This CDR3 is 16 amino acids long. Trimming cost V 5 bases and J 4 bases; bases outside gene matches: 10. The CDR3: CAWWFHRGSGANVLTF. The CDR3 coding sequence is TGTGCCTGGTGGTTTCACAGGGGGTCCGGGGCCAACGTCCTGACTTTC.

This chain links TRBV18 with TRBJ2-7; 7 positions agree with TRBD1. Germline V CDR1 and CDR2: KGHSH, LQKENI. Germline trimming cut 2 bases from V and 2 bases from J; bases unmatched to any gene: 3. The length of the CDR3 is 14 residues. The CDR3 loop reads CASSPTTGTYEQYF. CDR3 DNA sequence: TGTGCCAGCTCACCAACGACAGGGACCTACGAGCAGTACTTC.

As DNA, the CDR3 is TGTGCCAGCAGTGAGATTCAGGGCCGGAGAGGCACTGAAGCTTTCTTT. Translating gives CASSEIQGRRGTEAFF. The chain joins TRBV2 to TRBJ1-1, with a weak D call TRBD1 (5 bases). V was trimmed by 3 bases and J by 4 bases, leaving 18 bases between them. Germline V gene data show CDR1 as SNHLY and CDR2 as FYNNEI. The CDR3 consists of 16 residues. The whole variable domain, filled in from reference TRBV2 and TRBJ1-1, reads EPEVTQTPSHQVTQMGQEVILRCVPISNHLYFYWYRQILGQKVEFLVSFYNNEISEKSEIFDDQFSVERPDGSNFTLKIRSTKLEDSAMYFCASSEIQGRRGTEAFFGQGTRLTVV.

CDR3 protein: CASSLYGTGGFTNEKLFF. CDR3 bases: TGTGCCAGCAGTTTATATGGGACAGGGGGCTTTACTAATGAAAAACTGTTTTTT. The genes are TRBV28 and TRBJ1-4; 12 bases agree with TRBD1. This CDR3 is built from 18 residues. J gave up 2 bases and V 1 base, and 5 bases lay outside the gene matches. Germline-derived CDR1 and CDR2 are MDHEN and SYDVKM.

This chain uses TRBV2 with TRBJ2-7; unclear D gene. Trimming shortened V by 7 bases and J by 5 bases, and 9 bases separated the two germline ends. The CDR3 covers 11 residues. From germline, CDR1 is SNHLY and CDR2 FYNNEI. CDR3 in amino acids: CASNVRNEQYF. In DNA, the CDR3 is TGTGCCAGCAACGTTCGTAACGAGCAGTACTTC.

The V gene is TRBV5-4, the J gene TRBJ2-7; 7 bases align to TRBD2. Germline V gene sequence: CDR1 SGHNT, CDR2 YYREEE (reference sequence). The CDR3 extends over 14 amino acids. The V segment lost 2 bases and the J segment 2 bases; nucleotides outside the gene matches: 4. The CDR3 is CASSFGLAAYEQYF. CDR3 nucleotides: TGTGCCAGCAGCTTTGGTCTAGCGGCCTACGAGCAGTACTTC.

The CDR3, as DNA: TGCGCCAGCAGCCGCCTTCTGGGGACAGGGGCCTACGAGCAGTACTTC. This translates into CASSRLLGTGAYEQYF. The genes are TRBV4-3 and TRBJ2-7, with TRBD1 matching 10 bases. V lost 4 bases to trimming and J lost 2 bases; unmatched junction nucleotides: 8. Germline V gene sequence: CDR1 LGHNA, CDR2 YSLEER. The CDR3 loop spans 16 amino acids.

V is TRBV5-4 and J is TRBJ2-7, with 7 bases identical to TRBD2. The J segment lost 2 bases and the V segment lost 0 bases, leaving 11 bases of the junction unmatched. This CDR3 has 17 amino acids. Germline CDR1 and CDR2: SGHNT and YYREEE (reference sequence). CDR3 loop: CASSLAQWGGNPYEQYF. CDR3 nucleotides: TGTGCCAGCAGCTTGGCCCAGTGGGGGGGAAACCCCTACGAGCAGTACTTC.

This clone turned up a few times. This chain links TRBV11-3 with TRBJ2-7; TRBD1 agrees at 9 bases. The CDR3 runs to 14 residues. The V segment lost 2 bases and the J segment 10 bases; nucleotides outside the gene matches: 9. Germline V gene sequence: CDR1 SGHNT, CDR2 YENEEA. CDR3 in DNA: TGTGCCAGCAGCTTATCGCCGGGACAGGGAGAACAGTACTTC. As protein: CASSLSPGQGEQYF.

The rearrangement uses TRBV18 and TRBJ1-2; 7 bases are shared with TRBD1. The V and J ends lost 3 bases and 4 bases, in that order; junction bases with no gene match: 14. Germline assignment: CDR1 KGHSH and CDR2 LQKENI. The CDR3 contains 17 residues. The CDR3 sequence is CASSPSRLGGAGYGYTF. CDR3 sequence (DNA): TGTGCCAGCTCACCCTCACGCTTAGGGGGCGCAGGCTATGGCTACACCTTC.

The J gene is TRBJ2-7, the V gene TRBV7-6, with D possibly being TRBD1 (6 bases). CDR3 length: 14 residues. Germline V CDR1 and CDR2: SGHVS, FNYEAQ. Trimming removed 2 bases at V and 1 base at J, with 9 bases between. The CDR3 DNA sequence: TGTGCCAGCAGCTTAAGCGACAGGTCCTACGAGCAGTACTTC. This encodes CASSLSDRSYEQYF.

The V gene is TRBV11-3, the J gene TRBJ1-1, with D maybe TRBD1 (6 bases). Germline V gene data show CDR1 as SGHNT and CDR2 as YENEEA. Trimming took off 3 bases at V and 4 bases at J, with 9 bases between the two ends. There are 13 residues in the CDR3. CDR3 region: CASSFQGSTEAFF. The CDR3 nucleotides read TGTGCCAGCAGCTTTCAGGGGTCCACTGAAGCTTTCTTT.

V is TRBV6-1 and J is TRBJ1-5; D unclear. The CDR3 is 15 residues long. CDR1 MNHNS and CDR2 SASEGT come from the germline V gene. V lost 4 bases and J 1 base, leaving 11 bases between the germline ends. CDR3 DNA: TGTGCCAGCAGTGCGGAGGGATTGAGCAATCAGCCCCAGCATTTT. Its translation is CASSAEGLSNQPQHF.

The rearrangement uses TRBV25-1 and TRBJ1-6; D unresolved. Germline CDR1 reads MGHDK; CDR2 reads SYGVNS. V lost 8 bases and J lost 8, with 7 bases in between. The CDR3 length is 11 residues. This chain's CDR3 is CASPWDSPLHF. The CDR3 DNA reads as TGTGCCAGCCCGTGGGATTCACCCCTCCACTTT.

This chain links TRBV30 with TRBJ1-5; D uncertain. The CDR3 runs to 14 residues. Deletions cut 2 bases from V and 0 bases from J, with 8 bases between. CDR1 GTSNPN and CDR2 SVGIG come from the germline V gene (reference sequence). The DNA of the CDR3 is TGTGCCTGGAGTAACCGGTATAGCAATCAGCCCCAGCATTTT. As protein: CAWSNRYSNQPQHF.

This clone was seen more than once but under ten times. The chain joins TRBV28 to TRBJ1-5; D unclear. Germline loops: CDR1 MDHEN, CDR2 SYDVKM. CDR3 length: 12 residues. The germline V and J ends were trimmed by 5 bases and 4 bases, with 6 bases remaining between them. Here the CDR3 reads CASSPPNQPQHF. The CDR3 bases are TGTGCCAGCAGTCCACCAAATCAGCCCCAGCATTTT.

The chain combines TRBV6-5 with TRBJ2-1, with 9 positions matching TRBD1. The CDR3 covers 14 residues. J was trimmed by 7 bases and V by 0 bases; bases with no gene match: 1. Germline CDR1 and CDR2: MNHEY and SVGAGI. CDR3 residues: CASSYSDRGNEQFF. DNA of the CDR3: TGTGCCAGCAGTTACTCGGACAGGGGTAATGAGCAGTTCTTC.

In this sample, this clone turned up once. The rearrangement joins TRBV30 to TRBJ1-5; D gene unclear. The length of the CDR3 is 13 residues. Trimming took off 1 base at V and 7 bases at J, with 11 bases between the two ends. Germline CDR1 GTSNPN, CDR2 SVGIG (reference sequence). CDR3 DNA sequence: TGTGCCTGGAGTGGTCTACGGTTCCAGCCCCAGCATTTT. Translating it yields CAWSGLRFQPQHF.

This clone was seen just once. The rearrangement joins TRBV13 to TRBJ2-1; no firm D call. Trimming removed 3 bases from V and 12 bases from J, with 9 bases in between. Germline-derived CDR1 and CDR2 are PRHDT and FYEKMQ (reference sequence). This CDR3 contains 11 residues. The CDR3 reads CASSLDPTQFF. In DNA form, the CDR3 reads TGTGCCAGCAGCTTGGATCCAACGCAGTTCTTC.

This chain links TRBV7-2 with TRBJ1-1, with a tentative D call TRBD1 (6 bases). In germline, CDR1 is SGHTA, CDR2 FQGNSA. This CDR3 contains 15 residues. Trimming pared 1 base from V and 4 bases from J, leaving 13 bases between. The DNA of the CDR3 is TGTGCCAGCAGCTTAGGTTTACAGGGATCCACTGAAGCTTTCTTT. Residues: CASSLGLQGSTEAFF.

V usage is TRBV5-4 and J usage is TRBJ2-1, with D tentatively TRBD1 (6 bases). Trimming took off 1 base at V and 2 bases at J, with 7 bases between the two ends. CDR3 length: 14 amino acids. Germline V lookup: CDR1 SGHNT, CDR2 YYREEE (reference sequence). CDR3 region: CASSLTGTYNEQFF. CDR3 nucleotide sequence: TGTGCCAGCAGCTTGACAGGGACCTACAATGAGCAGTTCTTC.

This chain joins TRBV28 and TRBJ1-1; D is undetermined. Germline loops: CDR1 MDHEN, CDR2 SYDVKM. The CDR3 is 12 residues long. The V gene lost 3 bases and the J gene lost 12 bases, with 14 bases spanning the gap. This CDR3 reads CASSLWKSATFF. Here the CDR3 DNA reads TGTGCCAGCAGTTTGTGGAAATCGGCAACTTTCTTT.